These 32 T cell receptor beta chains came from one sample sequenced in a study of T cells in Graves' hyperthyroidism and ophthalmopathy. The investigators amplified TCR beta CDR3 regions from RNA transcripts. First-round RT-PCR of the TCR CDR3 relied on the HTBI primer set. TCRdb ran MiXCR on the multiplex PCR reads and lists one entry per CDR3 protein. The table records around 520,000 distinct CDR3 sequences, about an eighth of them present only once. The sample comprised blood. These receptors were collected from a woman aged 18-29 years with Graves' hyperthyroidism.

This clonotype was counted between two and nine times. The J gene is TRBJ1-2, the V gene TRBV18; 11 bases map to TRBD1. Germline CDR1 is KGHSH and CDR2 is LQKENI. The CDR3 spans 16 residues. J gave up 8 bases and V 2 bases, and 10 bases lay outside the gene matches. The CDR3 sequence: CASSPEGTGGKEGYTF. The CDR3 DNA reads TGTGCCAGCTCACCAGAAGGGACAGGGGGTAAGGAAGGCTACACCTTC. Supplemented by reference TRBV18 and TRBJ1-2, the full variable domain reads NAGVMQNPRHLVRRRGQEARLRCSPMKGHSHVYWYRQLPEEGLKFMVYLQKENIIDESGMPKERFSAEFPKEGPSILRIQQVVRGDSAAYFCASSPEGTGGKEGYTFGSGTRLTVV.

Of note for this clonotype: One junction end does not reproduce the germline sequence, and a read error may be involved. CDR3 nucleotides: TGTACCAGCAGCTTAATCGGAGTAACCGTAGCCCGGGGGACTAGCGGACAAGAGGCCCAGTACTTC. Translated: CTSSLIGVTVARGTSGQEAQYF. The rearrangement uses TRBV11-2 and TRBJ2-5; TRBD2 agrees at 11 bases. Germline values: CDR1 SGHAT, CDR2 FQNNGV. This CDR3 region has 22 residues.

In this sample, this clonotype turned up many times. This chain connects TRBV27 to TRBJ2-1; TRBD2 agrees at 9 bases. The V segment lost 6 bases and the J segment 1 base; nucleotides outside the gene matches: 7. The CDR3 totals 16 residues. The germline CDR1 and CDR2 sequences are MNHEY and SMNVEV (reference sequence). The CDR3 DNA follows: TGTGCCAGCAGATTTCATGCGGGAGGGTCCTACAATGAGCAGTTCTTC. Translation gives CASRFHAGGSYNEQFF.

This clonotype was seen a few times. This chain connects TRBV5-1 to TRBJ2-7; 7 positions agree with TRBD1. The CDR3 contains 15 residues. With 2 bases clipped from V and 1 base from J, the junction kept 6 bases outside the gene matches. Germline CDR1 and CDR2: SGHRS and YFSETQ. DNA of the CDR3: TGCGCCAGCAGCTTCAGGGGGTTAGGGTCCTACGAGCAGTACTTC. As protein: CASSFRGLGSYEQYF. The whole variable domain, filled in from reference TRBV5-1 and TRBJ2-7, reads KAGVTQTPRYLIKTRGQQVTLSCSPISGHRSVSWYQQTPGQGLQFLFEYFSETQRNKGNFPGRFSGRQFSNSRSEMNVSTLELGDSALYLCASSFRGLGSYEQYFGPGTRLTVT.

V is TRBV5-1 and J is TRBJ2-1; 9 nucleotides line up with TRBD1. Germline CDR1 reads SGHRS; CDR2 reads YFSETQ. V shed 8 bases and J 3 bases; nucleotides not matched to a gene: 6. This CDR3 has 14 amino acids. For the CDR3, the DNA is TGCGCCAGTACACCGGGACAGGGCTACAATGAGCAGTTCTTC. This encodes CASTPGQGYNEQFF.

This clonotype was counted ten times or more. The CDR3: CASSLAGGVATPYEQYF. CDR3 DNA sequence: TGTGCCAGCAGCTTAGCGGGGGGGGTAGCGACACCCTACGAGCAGTACTTC. The chain has TRBV11-3 and TRBJ2-7, with 8 bases fitting TRBD2. This CDR3 contains 17 residues. Per the germline V gene, CDR1 is SGHNT and CDR2 is YENEEA. The V segment lost 1 base and the J segment 2 bases; nucleotides outside the gene matches: 10.

This chain joins TRBV20-1 and TRBJ2-5; perhaps D is TRBD1 or TRBD2 (6 bases each). The CDR3 covers 14 residues. V was cut by 3 bases and J by 5 bases, with 16 bases left in between. In germline, CDR1 is DFQATT, CDR2 SNEGSKA (reference sequence). CDR3 in amino acids: CSASKGEEEETQYF. For the CDR3, the DNA is TGCAGTGCTAGTAAGGGGGAGGAGGAGGAGACCCAGTACTTC.

This clonotype was seen repeatedly, ten times or more. The V and J genes are TRBV12-3 or TRBV12-4 and TRBJ2-2; the D gene is possibly TRBD1 (6 bases). The length of the CDR3 is 14 residues. Trimming took 3 bases from V and 4 from J, leaving 9 bases between them. The DNA of the CDR3 is TGTGCCAGCAGTTTTACAGGGAGCACCGGGGAGCTGTTTTTT. This encodes CASSFTGSTGELFF.

This clonotype was counted many times. V usage is TRBV12-3 or TRBV12-4 and J usage is TRBJ2-7; no clear D gene. The CDR3 is made up of 14 amino acids. Trimming took off 5 bases at V and 5 bases at J, with 16 bases between the two ends. The CDR3 loop is CASSASFSGHEQYV. The CDR3 DNA follows: TGTGCCAGCAGTGCCTCCTTCTCAGGCCACGAGCAGTACGTC.

This clonotype was recorded at least ten times. V gene TRBV19 combines with J gene TRBJ1-2; 8 nucleotides align to TRBD1. Germline V lookup: CDR1 LNHDA, CDR2 SQIVND (reference sequence). CDR3 length: 15 residues. J gave up 3 bases and V 5 bases, and 8 bases lay outside the gene matches. CDR3 in DNA: TGTGCCAGTAGTGTAACCGGGACAGGCCACTATGGCTACACCTTC. It encodes CASSVTGTGHYGYTF.

J is TRBJ2-5 and V is TRBV20-1; D may be TRBD1 or TRBD2 (6 bases each). The CDR3 is 15 residues long. V lost 4 bases and J lost 3, with 18 bases in between. Germline CDR1 DFQATT, CDR2 SNEGSKA (reference sequence). For the CDR3, the DNA is TGCAGTGCTAAGGGGGGCAGCAGAGGGGAAGAGACCCAGTACTTC. This gives the protein CSAKGGSRGEETQYF.

Ten or more counts support this clonotype. V is TRBV12-5 and J is TRBJ1-4, with D perhaps TRBD1 (5 bases). The V gene's germline CDR1 is LGHNT and CDR2 FRNRAP. V shed 6 bases and J shed 0 bases, with 8 bases lying between them. CDR3 length equals 14 residues. CDR3 sequence: CASGQGTTNEKLFF. CDR3 nucleotide sequence: TGTGCTAGTGGCCAGGGTACAACTAATGAAAAACTGTTTTTT.

This clonotype was recorded at least ten times. This chain joins TRBV6-1 and TRBJ2-5; tentative D call: TRBD2 (5 bases). Trimming pared 1 base from V and 5 bases from J, leaving 14 bases between. The CDR3 has 15 residues. In germline, CDR1 is MNHNS, CDR2 SASEGT. CDR3 DNA: TGTGCCAGCAGTGAAGGGACTTACCGTGGGGAGACCCAGTACTTC. Translation gives CASSEGTYRGETQYF.

Of note for this clonotype: Compared with germline, one end of the junction differs, possibly owing to a read error. V and J are TRBV30 and TRBJ1-2, with D tentatively TRBD1 (5 bases). CDR3 size: 13 residues. Germline V gene lookup returns CDR1 GTSNPN and CDR2 SVGIG (reference sequence). Written as DNA, the CDR3 is TGTGCCTGGAGCGTTCAGGGCCCCTATGACTACACCTTC. Its protein is CAWSVQGPYDYTF.

This clonotype is a singleton in its sample. The chain joins TRBV7-3 to TRBJ2-7; D is possibly TRBD1 or TRBD2 (5 bases each). The CDR3 is 14 residues long. V was clipped by 2 bases and J by 7 bases, with 15 bases between them. CDR1 is SGHTA and CDR2 is FQGTGA in the germline V gene. For the CDR3, the DNA is TGTGCCAGCAGCTTATCGGCTAGTTGGGGGGAGCAGTACTTC. Translation: CASSLSASWGEQYF.

The gene calls are TRBV11-2 and TRBJ2-5; 14 positions agree with TRBD2. J gave up 1 base and V 3 bases, and 13 bases lay outside the gene matches. Per the germline V gene, CDR1 is SGHAT and CDR2 is FQNNGV. The CDR3 loop spans 20 amino acids. The CDR3 region is CASSLAGLAGAGWGQETQYF. CDR3 in DNA: TGTGCCAGCAGCTTGGCGGGACTAGCGGGAGCGGGGTGGGGCCAAGAGACCCAGTACTTC.

This CDR3 is CASSAIADEQFF. CDR3 DNA sequence: TGTGCCAGCAGCGCAATAGCGGATGAGCAGTTCTTC. The chain carries TRBV9 and TRBJ2-1, with D possibly matching TRBD2 (6 bases). The CDR3 sequence is 12 residues long. V dropped 3 bases and J dropped 8 bases, with 9 bases sitting between them. Germline V lookup: CDR1 SGDLS, CDR2 YYNGEE.

The chain couples TRBV20-1 to TRBJ1-1; 9 nucleotides line up with TRBD1. Germline CDR1 is DFQATT and CDR2 is SNEGSKA (reference sequence). CDR3 length equals 14 residues. V lost 5 bases, J lost 4 bases, and 8 bases stayed unmatched. The chain's CDR3 is CSAVQGATGTEAFF. As DNA, the CDR3 is TGCAGTGCTGTACAGGGGGCGACGGGCACTGAAGCTTTCTTT.

This chain joins TRBV7-9 and TRBJ2-2, with TRBD1 as a possible D gene (6 bases). The length of the CDR3 is 18 residues. Germline V CDR1 and CDR2: SEHNR, FQNEAQ (reference sequence). The germline V and J ends were trimmed by 4 bases and 3 bases, with 21 bases remaining between them. As DNA, the CDR3 is TGTGCCAGCAGCTCCCGGACAGTTAGGTCATGGGACACCGGGGAGCTGTTTTTT. Its protein product is CASSSRTVRSWDTGELFF.

This clonotype was seen many times. This chain links TRBV7-3 with TRBJ2-3; D possibly uses TRBD1 or TRBD2 (5 bases each). CDR3 length: 19 amino acids. Trimming left V 3 bases short and J 6 bases short, with 28 bases between. Germline CDR1 SGHTA, CDR2 FQGTGA. CDR3 sequence: CASSFSRSSVRDEGDTQYF. The CDR3 region has the DNA TGTGCCAGCAGCTTCTCTAGGTCGTCGGTCCGGGATGAGGGGGATACGCAGTATTTT.

The CDR3 is CASSPSGAASAEQYV. The CDR3 DNA follows: TGTGCCAGCAGTCCTTCTGGGGCAGCCTCTGCCGAGCAGTACGTC. This chain links TRBV27 with TRBJ2-7, with TRBD1 as a possible D gene (5 bases). The CDR3 sequence is 15 residues long. CDR1 and CDR2 from the germline V gene are MNHEY and SMNVEV (reference sequence). V shed 5 bases and J shed 6 bases, with 20 bases lying between them.

V gene TRBV5-5 combines with J gene TRBJ2-3; 10 positions agree with TRBD2. V lost 5 bases, J lost 7 bases, and 7 bases stayed unmatched. The CDR3 contains 14 residues. The V gene's germline CDR1 is SGHKS and CDR2 YYEKEE (reference sequence). The CDR3 loop reads CASRIAGGPNTQYF. The CDR3 DNA reads as TGTGCCAGCAGAATAGCGGGAGGCCCTAATACGCAGTATTTT. Using reference TRBV5-5 and TRBJ2-3 for the parts outside the CDR3, the full variable domain is DAGVTQSPTHLIKTRGQQVTLRCSPISGHKSVSWYQQVLGQGPQFIFQYYEKEERGRGNFPDRFSARQFPNYSSELNVNALLLGDSALYLCASRIAGGPNTQYFGPGTRLTVL.

This chain uses TRBV30 with TRBJ1-4; TRBD1 is a possible D gene (5 bases). V lost 7 bases, J lost 4 bases, and 10 bases lay in between. Germline-derived CDR1 and CDR2 are GTSNPN and SVGIG (reference sequence). The CDR3 sequence is 12 residues long. The CDR3 region is CALTANNEKLFF. The DNA of the CDR3 is TGTGCCTTGACAGCCAATAATGAAAAACTGTTTTTT.

This clonotype is a singleton in its sample. The V call is TRBV28, the J call TRBJ1-1, with D perhaps TRBD1 (5 bases). There are 15 residues in the CDR3. CDR1 and CDR2 (germline): MDHEN, SYDVKM. Between the trimmed V and J ends, which lost 6 bases and 5 bases, there was a span of 19 bases. The CDR3 loop reads CASSQEPQGLTEAFF. CDR3 coding DNA: TGTGCCAGCAGCCAAGAGCCTCAGGGTTTAACTGAAGCTTTCTTT.

This clonotype was counted at least ten times. The gene calls are TRBV27 and TRBJ1-1; no clear D. CDR3 length equals 13 residues. The V end lost 8 bases, the J end lost 3 bases, and 13 bases lay between the germline ends. Germline lookup yields CDR1 MNHEY and CDR2 SMNVEV (reference sequence). The CDR3, as DNA: TGTGCCAGCGGCCAAGAGGTGGACACTGAAGCTTTCTTT. Protein sequence: CASGQEVDTEAFF.

Regarding this clonotype: This may arise from a read error, as a much more abundant clone is one base away. V usage is TRBV11-1 and J usage is TRBJ2-3; D unclear. The CDR3 is 13 amino acids. Trimming pared 5 bases from V and 7 bases from J, leaving 13 bases between. Germline V gene sequence: CDR1 SGHAT, CDR2 FQDESV (reference sequence). CDR3 sequence (DNA): TGTGCCAGCAGCGACACTACTGGTTATACGCAGTATTTT. It specifies CASSDTTGYTQYF. Full variable domain (outside the CDR3, taken from reference TRBV11-1 and TRBJ2-3): EAEVAQSPRYKITEKSQAVAFWCDPISGHATLYWYRQILGQGPELLVQFQDESVVDDSQLPKDRFSAERLKGVDSTLKIQPAELGDSAMYLCASSDTTGYTQYFGPGTRLTVL.

This clonotype was detected ten times or more. The genes are TRBV18 and TRBJ2-1, with 14 nucleotides matching TRBD2. V gave up 4 bases and J gave up 8 bases; unmatched junction bases: 10. This CDR3 region has 17 residues. From germline, CDR1 is KGHSH and CDR2 LQKENI. The CDR3: CASSQNLGTSGSDEQFF. For the CDR3, the DNA is TGTGCCAGCTCACAAAACCTCGGGACTAGCGGGAGCGATGAGCAGTTCTTC.

For this clonotype: A much larger clone differs by one base, so this may be a read error. The rearrangement uses TRBV2 and TRBJ1-1; no clear D gene. Germline V gives CDR1 SNHLY, CDR2 FYNNEI. This CDR3 is built from 14 residues. CDR3: CASELDGPNTEALF. CDR3 nucleotides: TGTGCCAGCGAGTTAGACGGGCCGAACACTGAAGCTCTCTTT.

The chain recombines TRBV7-9 with TRBJ2-2, with TRBD2 matching 7 bases. The ends lost 5 bases at V and 5 bases at J; junction bases unmatched: 8. Germline V gives CDR1 SEHNR, CDR2 FQNEAQ (reference sequence). The CDR3 contains 15 residues. CDR3 in amino acids: CASSRGEGRTGELFF. The CDR3 nucleotides read TGTGCCAGCAGCCGTGGGGAGGGGAGAACCGGGGAGCTGTTTTTT.

Many counts were recorded for this clonotype. The V call is TRBV3-1, the J call TRBJ2-3; D ambiguous. Germline assignment: CDR1 LGHDT and CDR2 YNNKEL (reference sequence). Trimming stripped 4 bases from V and 4 bases from J, with 9 bases between. The CDR3 is made up of 13 amino acids. The CDR3: CASSPRGADTQYF. In nucleotides, the CDR3 is TGTGCCAGCAGCCCGAGAGGCGCAGATACGCAGTATTTT.

The rearrangement uses TRBV13 and TRBJ1-1, with no clear D. The CDR3 is 13 amino acids. The V and J ends lost 0 bases and 4 bases respectively, with 6 bases between them. CDR1 PRHDT and CDR2 FYEKMQ come from the germline V gene (reference sequence). The CDR3 DNA reads as TGTGCCAGCAGCTTAGGGGAGCGCACTGAAGCTTTCTTT. This sequence encodes CASSLGERTEAFF.

This clonotype was found many times. This chain joins TRBV6-1 and TRBJ1-1; no definite D call. The CDR3 contains 15 residues. Trimming took off 2 bases at V and 1 base at J, with 11 bases between the two ends. From germline, CDR1 is MNHNS and CDR2 SASEGT. The CDR3 region has the DNA TGTGCCAGCAGTGAACCCCGTGGAGAGAACACTGAAGCTTTCTTT. Amino acids: CASSEPRGENTEAFF.